The T cell receptor (beta chain) described here comes from a study of blood T cell repertoires in COVID-19. With 2 bases removed from V and 4 bases from J, the gap between germline ends came to 8 bases. CDR3 length equals 14 residues. Germline CDR1 is MNHNY and CDR2 is SVGAGI (reference sequence). The Seattle patients joined while their infection was active and were tracked longitudinally afterward. In this sample, this clone turned up a few times. Profiling relied on immunoSEQ multiplex PCR, and the TCRdb table lists in-frame clones only, not all of them. The sample carries 200,000 to 250,000 clones, roughly 86% recorded once.

J is TRBJ1-4 and V is TRBV6-6, with a tentative D call TRBD1 (5 bases). The clonotype was recovered from a woman aged 50 to 60 with COVID-19, enrolled during active disease. Input material: peripheral blood. In nucleotides, the CDR3 is TGTGCCAGCAGTTACGACAGAGTTAATGAAAAACTGTTTTTT. Residues: CASSYDRVNEKLFF.